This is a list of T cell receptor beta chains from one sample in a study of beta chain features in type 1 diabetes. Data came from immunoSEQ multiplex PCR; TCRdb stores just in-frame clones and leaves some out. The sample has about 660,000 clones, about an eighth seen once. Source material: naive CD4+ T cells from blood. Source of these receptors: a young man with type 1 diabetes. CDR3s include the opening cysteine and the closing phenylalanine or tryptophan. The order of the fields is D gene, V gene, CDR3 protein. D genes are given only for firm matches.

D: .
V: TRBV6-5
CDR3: CASNLGIATEAFF

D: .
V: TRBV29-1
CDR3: CSVAVRSNTEAFF

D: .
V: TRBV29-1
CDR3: CSVQGHPYEQYF

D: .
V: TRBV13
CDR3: CASSRDDYEQYF

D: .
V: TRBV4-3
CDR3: CASSQDAGGYTF

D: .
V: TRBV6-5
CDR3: CASRQGYNSGEPQHF

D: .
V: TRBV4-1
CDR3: CASRLKPGQVNTEAFF

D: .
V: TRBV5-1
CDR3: CASRQDRSYEQYF

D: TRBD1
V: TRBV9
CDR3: CASSVASGQSYTEAFF

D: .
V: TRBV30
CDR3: CAWSVFEGTGNTEAFF

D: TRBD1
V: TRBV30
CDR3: CAWVGTGPGYTF

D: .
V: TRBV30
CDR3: CAWSTGKQFF

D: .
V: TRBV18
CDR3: CASSPPYSNQPQHF

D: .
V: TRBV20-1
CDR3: CSASPGETQYF

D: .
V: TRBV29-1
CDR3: CSVFGGEGQPQHF

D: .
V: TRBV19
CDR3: CASSNSVYEQYF

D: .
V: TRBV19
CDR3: CASDRTEGTEAFF

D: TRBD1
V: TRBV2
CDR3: CASSDRQGYGYTF

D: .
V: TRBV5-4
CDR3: CASSLDGYQPQHF

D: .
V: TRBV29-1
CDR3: CSVKPTGSTDTQYF

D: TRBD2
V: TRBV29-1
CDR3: CSVEQAGGTDTQYF

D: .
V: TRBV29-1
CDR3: CSVLRNYEQYF